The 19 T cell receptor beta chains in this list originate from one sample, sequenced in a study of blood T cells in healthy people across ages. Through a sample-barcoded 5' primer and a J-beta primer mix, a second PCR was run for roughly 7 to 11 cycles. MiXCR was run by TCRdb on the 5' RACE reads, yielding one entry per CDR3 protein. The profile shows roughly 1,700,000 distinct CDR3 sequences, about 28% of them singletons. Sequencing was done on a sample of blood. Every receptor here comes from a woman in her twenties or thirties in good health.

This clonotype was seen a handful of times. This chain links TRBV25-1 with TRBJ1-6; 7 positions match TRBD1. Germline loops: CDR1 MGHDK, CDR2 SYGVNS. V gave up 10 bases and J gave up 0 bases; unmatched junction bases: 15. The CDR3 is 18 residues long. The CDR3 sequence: CATSTGPLRGSYNSPLHF. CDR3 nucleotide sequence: TGTGCCACGTCGACAGGGCCATTAAGAGGCTCCTATAATTCACCCCTCCACTTT.

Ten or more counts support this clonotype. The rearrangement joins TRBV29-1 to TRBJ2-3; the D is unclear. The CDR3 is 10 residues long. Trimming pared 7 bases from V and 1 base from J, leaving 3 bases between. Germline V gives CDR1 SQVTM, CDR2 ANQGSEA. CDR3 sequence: CSAGTDTQYF. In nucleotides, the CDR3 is TGCAGCGCTGGCACAGATACGCAGTATTTT.

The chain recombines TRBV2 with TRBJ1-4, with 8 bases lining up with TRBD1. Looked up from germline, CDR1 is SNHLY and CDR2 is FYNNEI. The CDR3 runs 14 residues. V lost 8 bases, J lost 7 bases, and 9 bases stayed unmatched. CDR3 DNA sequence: TGTGCCAGCTTCGCCGGGACAGGAGGTGAAAAACTGTTTTTT. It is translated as CASFAGTGGEKLFF.

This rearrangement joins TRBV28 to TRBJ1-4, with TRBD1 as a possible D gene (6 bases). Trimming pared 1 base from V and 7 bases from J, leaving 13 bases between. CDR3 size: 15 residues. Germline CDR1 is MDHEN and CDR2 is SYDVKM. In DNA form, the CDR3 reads TGTGCCAGCAGTTTATCCTTCAGGGGTTCTGAAAAACTGTTTTTT. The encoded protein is CASSLSFRGSEKLFF.

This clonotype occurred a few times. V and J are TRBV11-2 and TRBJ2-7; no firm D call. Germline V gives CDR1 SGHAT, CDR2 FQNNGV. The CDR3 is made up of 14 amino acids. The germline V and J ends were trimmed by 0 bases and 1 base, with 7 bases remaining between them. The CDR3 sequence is CASSLEWASYEQYF. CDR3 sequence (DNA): TGTGCCAGCAGCTTAGAATGGGCGTCCTACGAGCAGTACTTC.

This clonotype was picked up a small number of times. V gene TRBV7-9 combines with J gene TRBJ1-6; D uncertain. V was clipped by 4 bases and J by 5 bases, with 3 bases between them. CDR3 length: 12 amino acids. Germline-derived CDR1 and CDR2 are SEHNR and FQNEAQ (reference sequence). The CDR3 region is CASSYHNSPLHF. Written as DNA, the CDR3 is TGTGCCAGCAGCTATCATAATTCACCCCTCCACTTT. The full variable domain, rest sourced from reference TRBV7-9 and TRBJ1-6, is DTGVSQNPRHKITKRGQNVTFRCDPISEHNRLYWYRQTLGQGPEFLTYFQNEAQLEKSRLLSDRFSAERPKGSFSTLEIQRTEQGDSAMYLCASSYHNSPLHFGNGTRLTVT.

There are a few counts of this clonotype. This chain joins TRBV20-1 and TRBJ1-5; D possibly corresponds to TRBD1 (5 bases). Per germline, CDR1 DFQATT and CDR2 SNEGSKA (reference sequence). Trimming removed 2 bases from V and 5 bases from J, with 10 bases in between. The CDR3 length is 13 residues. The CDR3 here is CSARFQGDQPQHF. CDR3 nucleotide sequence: TGCAGTGCTAGATTCCAGGGTGATCAGCCCCAGCATTTT.

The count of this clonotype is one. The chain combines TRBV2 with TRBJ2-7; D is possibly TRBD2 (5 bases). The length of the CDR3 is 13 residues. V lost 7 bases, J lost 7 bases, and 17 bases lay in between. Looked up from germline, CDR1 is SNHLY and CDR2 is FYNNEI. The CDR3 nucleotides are TGTGCCAGCACCGGACTCCCCTACAATGAGCAGTACTTC. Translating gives CASTGLPYNEQYF.

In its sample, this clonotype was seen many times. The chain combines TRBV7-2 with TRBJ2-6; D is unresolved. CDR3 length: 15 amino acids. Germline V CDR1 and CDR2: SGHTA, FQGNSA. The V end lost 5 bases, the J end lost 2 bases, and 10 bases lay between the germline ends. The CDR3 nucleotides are TGTGCCAGCAGCCAGCGTGCTACTGGGGCCAACGTCCTGACTTTC. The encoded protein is CASSQRATGANVLTF.

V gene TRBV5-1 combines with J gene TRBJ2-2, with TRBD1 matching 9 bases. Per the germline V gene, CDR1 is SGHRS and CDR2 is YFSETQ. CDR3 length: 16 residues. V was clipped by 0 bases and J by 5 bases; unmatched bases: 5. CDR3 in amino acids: CASSLAGTGRTGELFF. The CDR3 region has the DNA TGCGCCAGCAGCTTGGCCGGGACAGGGAGGACCGGGGAGCTGTTTTTT.

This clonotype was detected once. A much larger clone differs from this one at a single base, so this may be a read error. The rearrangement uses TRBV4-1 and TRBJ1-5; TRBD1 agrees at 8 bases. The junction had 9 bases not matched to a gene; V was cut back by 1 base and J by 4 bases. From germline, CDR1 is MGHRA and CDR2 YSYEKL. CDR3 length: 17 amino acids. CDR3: CASSQGLGQGLNQPQHF. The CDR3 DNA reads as TGCGCCAGCAGCCAAGGTCTAGGACAGGGCCTGAATCAGCCCCAGCATTTT.

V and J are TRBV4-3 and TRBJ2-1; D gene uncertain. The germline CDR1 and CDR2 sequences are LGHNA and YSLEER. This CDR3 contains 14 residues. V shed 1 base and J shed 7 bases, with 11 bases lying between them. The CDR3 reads CASSQGASLNEQFF. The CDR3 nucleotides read TGCGCCAGCAGCCAAGGGGCTAGTTTGAATGAGCAGTTCTTC.

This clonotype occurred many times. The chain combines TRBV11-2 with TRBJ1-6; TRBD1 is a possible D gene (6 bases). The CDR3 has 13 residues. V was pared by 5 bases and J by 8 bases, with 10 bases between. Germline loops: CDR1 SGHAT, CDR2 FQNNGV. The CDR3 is CASSLNRDSPLHF. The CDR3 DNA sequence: TGTGCCAGCAGCCTCAACAGGGATTCACCCCTCCACTTT.

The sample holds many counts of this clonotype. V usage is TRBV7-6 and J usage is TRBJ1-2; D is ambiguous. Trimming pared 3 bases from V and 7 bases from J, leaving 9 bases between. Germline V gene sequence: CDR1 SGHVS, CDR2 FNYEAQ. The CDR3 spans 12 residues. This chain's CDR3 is CASSFEGTGYTF. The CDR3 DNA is TGTGCCAGCAGCTTCGAGGGCACTGGCTACACCTTC. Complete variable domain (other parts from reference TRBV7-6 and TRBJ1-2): GAGVSQSPRYKVTKRGQDVALRCDPISGHVSLYWYRQALGQGPEFLTYFNYEAQQDKSGLPNDRFSAERPEGSISTLTIQRTEQRDSAMYRCASSFEGTGYTFGSGTRLTVV.

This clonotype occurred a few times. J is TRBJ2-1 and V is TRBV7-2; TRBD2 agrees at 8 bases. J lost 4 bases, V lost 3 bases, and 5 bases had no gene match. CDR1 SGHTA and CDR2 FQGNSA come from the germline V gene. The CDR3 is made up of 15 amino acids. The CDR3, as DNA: TGTGCCAGCAGCTTCAGCCAGCGGGAGTACAATGAGCAGTTCTTC. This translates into CASSFSQREYNEQFF.

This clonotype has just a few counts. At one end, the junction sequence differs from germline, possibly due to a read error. The CDR3 spells CASSSGQRSYEQYF. CDR3 nucleotide sequence: TGTGCCAGCAGTTCTGGGCAGCGATCCTACGAACAGTACTTC. The chain uses TRBV12-3 or TRBV12-4 and TRBJ2-7; D is unresolved. There are 14 residues in the CDR3.

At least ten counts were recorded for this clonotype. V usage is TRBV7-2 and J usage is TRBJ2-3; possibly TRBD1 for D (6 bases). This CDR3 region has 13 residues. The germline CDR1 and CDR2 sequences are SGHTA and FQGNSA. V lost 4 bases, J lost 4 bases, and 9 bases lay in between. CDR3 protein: CASSSQGPDTQYF. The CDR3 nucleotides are TGTGCCAGCAGCTCACAGGGTCCAGATACGCAGTATTTT.

The CDR3 loop reads CAWTYMSGNTIYF. DNA of the CDR3: TGTGCCTGGACCTACATGTCTGGAAACACCATATATTTT. The genes are TRBV30 and TRBJ1-3; no clear D. Trimming removed 4 bases from V and 1 base from J, with 8 bases in between. From germline, CDR1 is GTSNPN and CDR2 SVGIG (reference sequence). The CDR3 sequence is 13 residues long.

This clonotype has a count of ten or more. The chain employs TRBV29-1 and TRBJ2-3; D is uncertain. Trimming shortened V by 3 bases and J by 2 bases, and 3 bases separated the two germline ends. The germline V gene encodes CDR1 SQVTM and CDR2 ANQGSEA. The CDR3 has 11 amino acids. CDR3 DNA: TGCAGCGTTGATCCCACAGATACGCAGTATTTT. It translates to CSVDPTDTQYF.